The 16 T cell receptor beta chains presented below share a single source sample, sequenced in a study of blood T cell repertoires in COVID-19. The repertoire was sequenced with immunoSEQ multiplex PCR; TCRdb's copy has only in-frame clones and lacks some. The sample holds 150,000 to 200,000 clones, around 79% seen once. Sequencing used PBMCs or T cells enriched from blood (not recorded which). These TCRs come from a man between 50 and 59 years old who had recovered from COVID-19.

This clone appeared a few times. This chain links TRBV7-9 with TRBJ2-3; 11 nucleotides agree with TRBD2. The germline gives CDR1 SEHNR, CDR2 FQNEAQ (reference sequence). The CDR3 is made up of 18 amino acids. V trimming: 3 bases; J trimming: 4 bases; junction bases outside the gene matches: 12. CDR3 DNA sequence: TGTGCCAGCAGCTTCTGGACTAGCGGGCCCCTAATCGCAGATACGCAGTATTTT. Translation: CASSFWTSGPLIADTQYF.

This clone showed up just once. The rearrangement uses TRBV7-2 and TRBJ2-5; 7 nucleotides agree with TRBD1. V was pared by 5 bases and J by 5 bases, with 5 bases of the junction left unmatched. The CDR3 sequence is 13 residues long. Germline V gene sequence: CDR1 SGHTA, CDR2 FQGNSA. CDR3 sequence (DNA): TGTGCCAGCAGCCCTCCGGGACAGGAGACCCAGTACTTC. Amino acids: CASSPPGQETQYF. Full variable domain (outside the CDR3, taken from reference TRBV7-2 and TRBJ2-5): GAGVSQSPSNKVTEKGKDVELRCDPISGHTALYWYRQSLGQGLEFLIYFQGNSAPDKSGLPSDRFSAERTGGSVSTLTIQRTQQEDSAVYLCASSPPGQETQYFGPGTRLLVL.

The table lists this clone with a count of one. The J gene is TRBJ1-2, the V gene TRBV5-1; 8 bases fit TRBD1. The CDR3 is 14 residues long. Germline loops: CDR1 SGHRS, CDR2 YFSETQ. The V and J ends lost 0 bases and 7 bases, in that order; junction bases with no gene match: 5. CDR3 sequence: CASSLEGQGAGYTF. The DNA of the CDR3 is TGCGCCAGCAGCTTGGAGGGGCAGGGGGCTGGCTACACCTTC.

V gene TRBV10-3 combines with J gene TRBJ1-5, with D hard to call. The germline V gene encodes CDR1 ENHRY and CDR2 SYGVKD. Trimming took 3 bases from V and 1 from J, leaving 7 bases between them. This CDR3 is built from 14 residues. This CDR3 reads CAISDRPSNQPQHF. CDR3 DNA: TGTGCCATCAGTGACAGGCCCAGCAATCAGCCCCAGCATTTT.

The genes are TRBV11-3 and TRBJ2-7; TRBD2 agrees at 8 bases. The CDR3 runs 16 residues. The J segment lost 9 bases and the V segment lost 5 bases, leaving 18 bases of the junction unmatched. The V gene's germline CDR1 is SGHNT and CDR2 YENEEA. Here the CDR3 DNA reads TGTGCCAGCAGCCCGGCAGGGAGCGGGGGACCTGAAGGGCAGTACTTC. Translation: CASSPAGSGGPEGQYF.

The V and J genes are TRBV6-4 and TRBJ2-3, with 13 bases matching TRBD2. In germline, CDR1 is MRHNA, CDR2 SNTAGT. CDR3 length equals 16 residues. After removal of 5 bases from V and 5 bases from J, the junction contained 7 bases not matched to a gene. The CDR3 DNA reads TGTGCCAGCAGTCCTACTAGCGGGGGGGCCAGAGATACGCAGTATTTT. This codes for CASSPTSGGARDTQYF.

The chain is built from TRBV11-2 and TRBJ2-3, with 8 bases lining up with TRBD1. Trimming at V came to 4 bases and at J to 2 bases, leaving 2 bases not matched to a gene. Germline V CDR1 and CDR2: SGHAT, FQNNGV. The CDR3 spans 14 residues. The CDR3 reads CASSWGQVTDTQYF. The CDR3 DNA reads TGTGCCAGCAGCTGGGGACAGGTCACAGATACGCAGTATTTT.

This clone was seen a single time. The rearrangement links TRBV19 to TRBJ2-1; 10 bases map to TRBD2. V trimming: 9 bases; J trimming: 5 bases; junction bases outside the gene matches: 10. The germline V gene has CDR1 LNHDA and CDR2 SQIVND (reference sequence). CDR3 length: 15 residues. The CDR3, as DNA: TGTGCCAGCAGTCTACTAGCGGGAAAAAACAATGAGCAGTTCTTC. Its translation is CASSLLAGKNNEQFF.

This sequence joins TRBV19 and TRBJ1-4, with D possibly matching TRBD1 (5 bases). The CDR3 loop spans 13 amino acids. The V gene's germline CDR1 is LNHDA and CDR2 SQIVND (reference sequence). V lost 5 bases, J lost 5 bases, and 9 bases lay in between. CDR3 in amino acids: CASSVRANEKLFF. DNA of the CDR3: TGTGCCAGTAGTGTCAGGGCGAATGAAAAACTGTTTTTT.

This chain joins TRBV28 and TRBJ2-3, with a possible D match to TRBD1 (5 bases). This CDR3 has 12 amino acids. Germline lookup yields CDR1 MDHEN and CDR2 SYDVKM. Trimming removed 3 bases from V and 7 bases from J, with 8 bases in between. CDR3 nucleotides: TGTGCCAGCAGTTTGACAGACAATACGCAGTATTTT. Protein product: CASSLTDNTQYF.

This chain links TRBV7-3 with TRBJ2-1; TRBD1 aligns across 10 bases. This CDR3 region has 17 residues. The V segment lost 2 bases and the J segment 6 bases; nucleotides outside the gene matches: 10. CDR1 and CDR2 (germline): SGHTA, FQGTGA. The CDR3 DNA follows: TGTGCCAGCAGCTTATCGTCCTCCGGGACAGGGGTCAATGAGCAGTTCTTC. Amino acids: CASSLSSSGTGVNEQFF. The full variable domain, with the rest looked up from reference TRBV7-3 and TRBJ2-1, is GAGVSQTPSNKVTEKGKYVELRCDPISGHTALYWYRQSLGQGPEFLIYFQGTGAADDSGLPNDRFFAVRPEGSVSTLKIQRTERGDSAVYLCASSLSSSGTGVNEQFFGPGTRLTVL.

V is TRBV5-4 and J is TRBJ1-2; 7 bases fit TRBD1. Germline V CDR1 and CDR2: SGHNT, YYREEE (reference sequence). Trimming took 0 bases from V and 5 from J; bases not matched to a gene: 1. This CDR3 spans 13 amino acids. CDR3 DNA sequence: TGTGCCAGCAGCTTGGAGGGGGCATATGGCTACACCTTC. Protein: CASSLEGAYGYTF.

The V and J genes are TRBV7-6 and TRBJ2-5; D may be TRBD1 (6 bases). V lost 7 bases and J lost 3, with 18 bases in between. This CDR3 comprises 15 residues. Germline V gives CDR1 SGHVS, CDR2 FNYEAQ. In DNA, the CDR3 is TGTGCCAGCACCATGTCCGGACAGAAGAAAGAGACCCAGTACTTC. As protein: CASTMSGQKKETQYF.

A single count supports this clone. The rearrangement joins TRBV28 to TRBJ2-7; a weak D match, TRBD1 (6 bases). V shed 6 bases and J shed 2 bases, with 11 bases lying between them. This CDR3 spans 13 amino acids. In germline, CDR1 is MDHEN, CDR2 SYDVKM. The DNA for the CDR3 is TGTGCCAGCAGGAGTCAGGGGACCTACGAGCAGTACTTC. This codes for CASRSQGTYEQYF.

Points on this clone: A much larger clone lies one base from this, so it may be a read error. V and J are TRBV10-3 and TRBJ2-5; 7 bases align to TRBD1. CDR1 and CDR2 from the germline V gene are ENHRY and SYGVKD. V gave up 2 bases and J gave up 1 base; unmatched junction bases: 1. The CDR3 length is 14 residues. CDR3 sequence: CAISETGAQETQYF. The CDR3 bases are TGTGCCATCAGTGAGACAGGGGCCCAAGAGACCCAGTACTTC.

The rearrangement joins TRBV2 to TRBJ2-3; the match to TRBD1 covers 12 bases. V shed 6 bases, J shed 6 bases, and the junction held 7 bases outside the gene matches. Germline CDR1 reads SNHLY; CDR2 reads FYNNEI. The CDR3 totals 15 residues. For the CDR3, the DNA is TGTGCCAGCAGCCCGGGGACAGGGGGCTGGGATACGCAGTATTTT. Translation gives CASSPGTGGWDTQYF.